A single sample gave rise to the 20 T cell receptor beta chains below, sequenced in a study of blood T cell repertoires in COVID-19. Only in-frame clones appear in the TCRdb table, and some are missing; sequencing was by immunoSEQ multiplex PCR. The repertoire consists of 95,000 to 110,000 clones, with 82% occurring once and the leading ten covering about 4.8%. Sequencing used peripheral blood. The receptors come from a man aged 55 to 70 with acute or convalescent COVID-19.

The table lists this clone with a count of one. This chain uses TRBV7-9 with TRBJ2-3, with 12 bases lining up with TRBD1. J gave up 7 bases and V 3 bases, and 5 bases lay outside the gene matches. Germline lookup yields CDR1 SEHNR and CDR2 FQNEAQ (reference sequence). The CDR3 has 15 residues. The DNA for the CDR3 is TGTGCCAGCAGCTTGGGGACAGGGGGCGGTAATACGCAGTATTTT. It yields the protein CASSLGTGGGNTQYF.

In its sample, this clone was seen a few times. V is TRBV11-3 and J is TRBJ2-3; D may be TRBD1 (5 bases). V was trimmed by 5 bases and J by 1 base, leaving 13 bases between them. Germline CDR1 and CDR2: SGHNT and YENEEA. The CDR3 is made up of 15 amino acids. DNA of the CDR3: TGTGCCAGCAGCCCCAGGGCCCGGGGCACAGATACGCAGTATTTT. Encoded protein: CASSPRARGTDTQYF.

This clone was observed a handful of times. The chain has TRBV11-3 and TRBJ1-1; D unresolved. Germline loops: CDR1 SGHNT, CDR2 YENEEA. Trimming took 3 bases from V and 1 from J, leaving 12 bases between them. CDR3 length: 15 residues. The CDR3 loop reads CASSFGGAGNTEAFF. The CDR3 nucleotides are TGTGCCAGCAGCTTCGGCGGAGCGGGGAACACTGAAGCTTTCTTT.

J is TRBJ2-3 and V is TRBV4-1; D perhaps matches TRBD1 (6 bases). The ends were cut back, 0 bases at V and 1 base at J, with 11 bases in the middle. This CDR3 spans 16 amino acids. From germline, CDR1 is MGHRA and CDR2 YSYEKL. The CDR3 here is CASSQEGGTGTDTQYF. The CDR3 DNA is TGCGCCAGCAGCCAAGAAGGGGGTACGGGCACAGATACGCAGTATTTT.

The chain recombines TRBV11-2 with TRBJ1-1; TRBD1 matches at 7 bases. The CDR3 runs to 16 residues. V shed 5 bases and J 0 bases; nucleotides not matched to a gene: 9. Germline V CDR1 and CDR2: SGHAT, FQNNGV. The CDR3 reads CASSPHQQGMNTEAFF. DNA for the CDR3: TGTGCCAGCAGCCCCCACCAACAGGGGATGAACACTGAAGCTTTCTTT.

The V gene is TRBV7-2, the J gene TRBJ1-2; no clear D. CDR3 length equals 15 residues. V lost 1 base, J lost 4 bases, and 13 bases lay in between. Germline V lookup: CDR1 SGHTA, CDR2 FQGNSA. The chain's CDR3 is CASSLGMEMGYGYTF. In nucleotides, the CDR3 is TGTGCCAGCAGCTTAGGTATGGAGATGGGCTATGGCTACACCTTC.

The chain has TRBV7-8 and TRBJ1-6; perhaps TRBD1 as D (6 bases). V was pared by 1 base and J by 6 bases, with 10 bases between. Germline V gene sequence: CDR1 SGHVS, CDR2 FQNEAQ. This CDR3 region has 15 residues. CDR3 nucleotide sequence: TGTGCCAGCAGCTTAGACAGAGGGGGTAATTCACCCCTCCACTTT. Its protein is CASSLDRGGNSPLHF.

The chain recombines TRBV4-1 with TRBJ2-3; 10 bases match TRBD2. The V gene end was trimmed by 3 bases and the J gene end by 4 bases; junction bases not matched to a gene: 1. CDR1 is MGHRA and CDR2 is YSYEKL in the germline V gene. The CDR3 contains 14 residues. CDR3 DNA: TGCGCCAGCAGCCAGAGCGGGGGGGCAGATACGCAGTATTTT. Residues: CASSQSGGADTQYF.

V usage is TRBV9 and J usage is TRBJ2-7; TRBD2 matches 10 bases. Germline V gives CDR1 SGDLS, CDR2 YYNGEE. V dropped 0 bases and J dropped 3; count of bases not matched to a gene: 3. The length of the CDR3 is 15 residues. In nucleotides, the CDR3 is TGTGCCAGCAGCGTAGGTGGGACTAGCGTCTACGAGCAGTACTTC. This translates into CASSVGGTSVYEQYF.

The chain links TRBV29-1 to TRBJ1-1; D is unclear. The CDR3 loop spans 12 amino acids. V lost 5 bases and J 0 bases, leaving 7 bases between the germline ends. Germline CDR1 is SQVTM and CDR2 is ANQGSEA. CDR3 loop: CSVLLLNTEAFF. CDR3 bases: TGCAGCGTTCTCCTGTTGAACACTGAAGCTTTCTTT.

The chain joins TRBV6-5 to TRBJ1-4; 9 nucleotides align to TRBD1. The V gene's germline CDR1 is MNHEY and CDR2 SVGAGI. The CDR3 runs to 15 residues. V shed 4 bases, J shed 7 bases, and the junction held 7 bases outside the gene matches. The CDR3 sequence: CASSSAGTGFEKLFF. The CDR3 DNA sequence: TGTGCCAGCAGTTCGGCCGGGACAGGGTTTGAAAAACTGTTTTTT.

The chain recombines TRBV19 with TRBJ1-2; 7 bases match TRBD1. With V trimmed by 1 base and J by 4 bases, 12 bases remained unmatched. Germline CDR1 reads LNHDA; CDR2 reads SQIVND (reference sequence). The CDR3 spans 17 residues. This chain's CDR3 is CASSIVGAGTEIYGYTF. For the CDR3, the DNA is TGTGCCAGTAGTATAGTAGGGGCCGGGACAGAGATCTATGGCTACACCTTC.

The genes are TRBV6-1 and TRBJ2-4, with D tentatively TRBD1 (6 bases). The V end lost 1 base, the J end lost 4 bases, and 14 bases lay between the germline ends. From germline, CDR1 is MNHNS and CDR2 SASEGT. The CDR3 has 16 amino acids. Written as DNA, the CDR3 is TGTGCCAGCAGTGAAGGGCAGGGGTTTATAAAAAACATTCAGTACTTC. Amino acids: CASSEGQGFIKNIQYF.

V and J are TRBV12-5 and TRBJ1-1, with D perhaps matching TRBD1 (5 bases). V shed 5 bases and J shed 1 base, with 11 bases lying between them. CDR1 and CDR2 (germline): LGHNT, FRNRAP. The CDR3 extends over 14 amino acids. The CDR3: CASGESTGNTEAFF. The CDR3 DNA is TGTGCTAGTGGTGAGTCAACAGGGAACACTGAAGCTTTCTTT.

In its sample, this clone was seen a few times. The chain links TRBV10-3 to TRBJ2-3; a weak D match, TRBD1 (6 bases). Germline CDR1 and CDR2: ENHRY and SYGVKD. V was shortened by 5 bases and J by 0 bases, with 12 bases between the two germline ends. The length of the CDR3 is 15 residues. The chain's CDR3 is CAISRTVSSTDTQYF. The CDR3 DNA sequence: TGTGCCATCAGTAGGACAGTGTCTAGCACAGATACGCAGTATTTT.

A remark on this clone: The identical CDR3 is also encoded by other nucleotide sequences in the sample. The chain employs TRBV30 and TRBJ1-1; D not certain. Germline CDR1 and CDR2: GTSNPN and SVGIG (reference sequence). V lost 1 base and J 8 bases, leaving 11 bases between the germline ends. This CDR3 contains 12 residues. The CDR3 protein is CAWSGGGGEAFF. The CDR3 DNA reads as TGTGCCTGGAGTGGGGGAGGTGGAGAAGCTTTCTTT.

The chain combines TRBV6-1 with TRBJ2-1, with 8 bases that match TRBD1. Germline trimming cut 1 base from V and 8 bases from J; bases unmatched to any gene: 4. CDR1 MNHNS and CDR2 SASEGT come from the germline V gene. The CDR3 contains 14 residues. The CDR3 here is CASSEGDRGDEQFF. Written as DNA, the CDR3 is TGTGCCAGCAGTGAAGGAGACAGGGGAGATGAGCAGTTCTTC.

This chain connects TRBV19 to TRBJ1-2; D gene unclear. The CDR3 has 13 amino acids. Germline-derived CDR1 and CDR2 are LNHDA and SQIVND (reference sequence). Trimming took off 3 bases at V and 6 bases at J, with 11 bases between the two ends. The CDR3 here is CASSIRSRDGYTF. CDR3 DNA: TGTGCCAGTAGTATCAGGTCTCGAGATGGCTACACCTTC.

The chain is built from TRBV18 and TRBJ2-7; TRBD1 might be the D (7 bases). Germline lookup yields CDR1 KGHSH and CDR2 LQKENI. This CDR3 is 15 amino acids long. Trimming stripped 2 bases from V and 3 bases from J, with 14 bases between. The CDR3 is CASSPAGGNDYEQYF. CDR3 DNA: TGTGCCAGCTCACCAGCAGGGGGGAATGACTACGAGCAGTACTTC.

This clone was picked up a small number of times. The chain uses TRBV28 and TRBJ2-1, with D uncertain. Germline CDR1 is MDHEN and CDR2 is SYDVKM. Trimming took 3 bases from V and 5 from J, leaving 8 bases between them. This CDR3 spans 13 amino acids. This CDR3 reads CASSLPGHNEQFF. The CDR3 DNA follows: TGTGCCAGCAGTTTGCCAGGCCACAATGAGCAGTTCTTC.